The 14 T cell receptor beta chains reported below all come from one sample, sequenced in a study of shared clonotypes between healthy human individuals. Positively selected for CCR7, the CD45RO-negative cells used as naive CD8 cells excluded terminally differentiated effector memory CD45RA+ cells. The table came from immunoSEQ multiplex PCR; TCRdb's copy has only in-frame clones and leaves some out. This table holds 750,000 to 1,000,000 clones, about 91% found once. The sample consisted of naive CD8+ T cells sorted from blood. These receptors were obtained from a man aged 30-40 years in good health.

The chain links TRBV27 to TRBJ2-7; 7 bases align to TRBD1. The CDR3 sequence is 14 residues long. V trimming: 5 bases; J trimming: 0 bases; junction bases outside the gene matches: 4. The germline CDR1 and CDR2 sequences are MNHEY and SMNVEV (reference sequence). CDR3 nucleotide sequence: TGTGCCAGCAGTGCGACAGGGAGCTCCTACGAGCAGTACTTC. Protein: CASSATGSSYEQYF.

V gene TRBV4-1 combines with J gene TRBJ2-7; TRBD1 matches 9 bases. J was trimmed by 3 bases and V by 2 bases; bases with no gene match: 5. Germline CDR1 and CDR2: MGHRA and YSYEKL. The CDR3 has 15 residues. The chain's CDR3 is CASSQKQGADYEQYF. The CDR3 DNA sequence: TGCGCCAGCAGCCAAAAACAGGGGGCGGACTACGAGCAGTACTTC.

The V call is TRBV9, the J call TRBJ2-1, with 13 bases fitting TRBD2. The V segment lost 3 bases and the J segment 0 bases; nucleotides outside the gene matches: 9. This CDR3 spans 19 amino acids. Germline loops: CDR1 SGDLS, CDR2 YYNGEE. The DNA for the CDR3 is TGTGCCAGCAGCGGAAAGACTAGCGGGAGGCCCAACTCCTACAATGAGCAGTTCTTC. Protein: CASSGKTSGRPNSYNEQFF. Full variable domain (remainder filled in from reference TRBV9 and TRBJ2-1): DSGVTQTPKHLITATGQRVTLRCSPRSGDLSVYWYQQSLDQGLQFLIQYYNGEERAKGNILERFSAQQFPDLHSELNLSSLELGDSALYFCASSGKTSGRPNSYNEQFFGPGTRLTVL.

The rearrangement links TRBV4-1 to TRBJ2-5; 12 bases match TRBD2. The CDR3 contains 16 residues. Per the germline V gene, CDR1 is MGHRA and CDR2 is YSYEKL. V dropped 2 bases and J dropped 5; count of bases not matched to a gene: 6. CDR3 DNA sequence: TGCGCCAGCAGCCAATTGACTAGCGGGAGCACGGAGACCCAGTACTTC. Residues: CASSQLTSGSTETQYF.

V is TRBV4-1 and J is TRBJ1-5; D not resolved. The V end lost 0 bases, the J end lost 0 bases, and 9 bases lay between the germline ends. In germline, CDR1 is MGHRA, CDR2 YSYEKL. The CDR3 loop spans 16 amino acids. CDR3 nucleotide sequence: TGCGCCAGCAGCCAAGAGCCGCAACATAGCAATCAGCCCCAGCATTTT. Its protein product is CASSQEPQHSNQPQHF.

V is TRBV28 and J is TRBJ2-5; TRBD1 agrees at 10 bases. The CDR3 is 15 residues long. The V segment lost 5 bases and the J segment 2 bases; nucleotides outside the gene matches: 5. CDR1 and CDR2 (germline): MDHEN, SYDVKM. The CDR3 here is CASSHQDRGQETQYF. The CDR3 DNA follows: TGTGCCAGCAGTCACCAGGACAGGGGGCAAGAGACCCAGTACTTC.

CDR3: CASSMGQGMSTDTQYF. In DNA, the CDR3 is TGTGCCAGCAGCATGGGACAGGGGATGAGCACAGATACGCAGTATTTT. The chain is built from TRBV21-1 and TRBJ2-3; the table's D call TRBD1 went unverified against the DNA. TRBV21-1 is a pseudogene segment. The CDR3 spans 16 residues.

In its sample, this clone was seen a few times. V gene TRBV7-6 combines with J gene TRBJ2-5, with TRBD2 identical over 13 bases. With V trimmed by 4 bases and J by 0 bases, 5 bases remained unmatched. The length of the CDR3 is 17 residues. Per germline, CDR1 SGHVS and CDR2 FNYEAQ. The CDR3 nucleotides are TGTGCCAGCAGCTCGGGACTAGCGGGAATTTACCAAGAGACCCAGTACTTC. Protein sequence: CASSSGLAGIYQETQYF.

This clone was seen only once. Different DNA sequences within this sample yield the same CDR3. This chain uses TRBV7-2 with TRBJ2-2; possibly TRBD2 for D (5 bases). The CDR3 sequence is 14 residues long. Germline assignment: CDR1 SGHTA and CDR2 FQGNSA. V gave up 3 bases and J gave up 1 base, with 6 bases separating them. As DNA, the CDR3 is TGTGCCAGCAGCTTCGGAGGGAACACCGGGGAGCTGTTTTTT. It yields the protein CASSFGGNTGELFF.

This chain joins TRBV28 and TRBJ2-1; 8 bases map to TRBD2. CDR3 size: 16 residues. V lost 5 bases, J lost 5 bases, and 11 bases stayed unmatched. Germline V gene data show CDR1 as MDHEN and CDR2 as SYDVKM. The CDR3 DNA sequence: TGTGCCAGCAGTGCTAGGCCAGCGGGAGTCAACAATGAGCAGTTCTTC. It is translated as CASSARPAGVNNEQFF.

The rearrangement joins TRBV7-9 to TRBJ2-2, with no clear D. Trimming took off 1 base at V and 4 bases at J, with 10 bases between the two ends. CDR1 is SEHNR, CDR2 FQNEAQ, per germline (reference sequence). CDR3 length: 15 residues. DNA for the CDR3: TGTGCCAGCAGCTTAGGACCAGCGCTCACCGGGGAGCTGTTTTTT. Amino acids: CASSLGPALTGELFF.

Comment on this clone: The sample holds other DNA sequences that translate to the same CDR3. The chain is built from TRBV19 and TRBJ1-1; D not certain. Germline values: CDR1 LNHDA, CDR2 SQIVND (reference sequence). The ends were cut back, 2 bases at V and 1 base at J, with 5 bases in the middle. The CDR3 loop spans 13 amino acids. The CDR3 region has the DNA TGTGCCAGTAGTATATCACCGAACACTGAAGCTTTCTTT. Translation gives CASSISPNTEAFF.

Only one count was recorded for this clone. The V call is TRBV27, the J call TRBJ2-1, with a tentative D call TRBD1 (6 bases). V lost 4 bases and J 4 bases, leaving 11 bases between the germline ends. Per the germline V gene, CDR1 is MNHEY and CDR2 is SMNVEV (reference sequence). The CDR3 is 14 residues long. The CDR3 DNA reads as TGTGCCAGCAGTTCCGGACAGCTATACAATGAGCAGTTCTTC. Protein product: CASSSGQLYNEQFF.

This clone was observed once. The chain is built from TRBV7-6 and TRBJ2-7, with 9 nucleotides matching TRBD2. J lost 7 bases, V lost 5 bases, and 6 bases had no gene match. Germline V gives CDR1 SGHVS, CDR2 FNYEAQ. The CDR3 sequence is 13 residues long. The CDR3 protein is CASSLRLAEEQYF. The CDR3 coding sequence is TGTGCCAGCAGCCTCAGACTAGCGGAAGAGCAGTACTTC.